The 13 T cell receptor beta chains below were found in one sample sequenced in a study of CD8+ T cells in alopecia areata (dated 2018 in TCRdb). Explained via the paper, the time point label denotes: baseline before oral tofacitinib. From alopecia areata patients, peripheral blood was collected along with lesional scalp punch biopsies. Preparation of the library involved the immunoSEQ multiplex PCR assay. RNA was extracted from all samples and reverse transcribed into cDNA as template for TCR sequencing. In its TCRdb copy, this immuneACCESS table keeps in-frame sequences only and misses some clones. Where compared with another copy, unresolved V genes explain less than half of these, and the others have no known cause. The table for this sample lists about 14,000 clones; 45% to 60% of them were counted only once. Of the sample, about a tenth is held by the ten largest clones. The material sequenced was skin, taken at week 0. The receptors derive from a human donor with alopecia areata.

This clone was seen once. V and J are TRBV5-1 and TRBJ2-7; 9 bases are shared with TRBD2. This CDR3 has 14 residues. Germline trimming cut 2 bases from V and 1 base from J; bases unmatched to any gene: 1. Germline assignment: CDR1 SGHRS and CDR2 YFSETQ. The CDR3 DNA follows: TGCGCCAGCAGCTTTACTAGCGGGTCCTACGAGCAGTACTTC. The encoded protein is CASSFTSGSYEQYF.

The rearrangement joins TRBV6-5 to TRBJ1-1; no clear D. The V end was cut by 4 bases, the J end by 12 bases, with 21 bases between. CDR1 is MNHEY, CDR2 SVGAGI, per germline. This CDR3 is built from 14 residues. The CDR3 is CASSSRTAQFGSFF. For the CDR3, the DNA is TGTGCCAGCAGTTCCAGGACTGCCCAGTTTGGGTCTTTCTTT.

The chain is built from TRBV27 and TRBJ2-1; 11 nucleotides match TRBD2. Germline values: CDR1 MNHEY, CDR2 SMNVEV (reference sequence). J lost 8 bases, V lost 6 bases, and 12 bases had no gene match. This CDR3 contains 16 residues. Here the CDR3 DNA reads TGTGCCAGCAGCTCTATAGCGGGGGGGCATTCCGATGAGCAGTTCTTC. Protein: CASSSIAGGHSDEQFF.

This sequence joins TRBV27 and TRBJ1-2, with D maybe TRBD1 (5 bases). This CDR3 region has 17 residues. Germline V CDR1 and CDR2: MNHEY, SMNVEV (reference sequence). V was cut by 1 base and J by 3 bases, with 18 bases left in between. The CDR3 sequence: CASSLYPSGGIDYGYTF. In DNA form, the CDR3 reads TGTGCCAGCAGTTTATATCCCTCTGGGGGAATTGACTATGGCTACACCTTC.

V usage is TRBV6-6 and J usage is TRBJ1-4, with a weak D call TRBD1 (5 bases). Germline lookup yields CDR1 MNHNY and CDR2 SVGAGI (reference sequence). This CDR3 spans 15 amino acids. Trimming cost V 6 bases and J 0 bases, with 11 bases left between them. In DNA, the CDR3 is TGTGCCAGCAGCACCGGAGGGGCAACTAATGAAAAACTGTTTTTT. It codes for CASSTGGATNEKLFF.

The chain is built from TRBV6-1 and TRBJ1-1; maybe TRBD1 (5 bases). Trimming left V 7 bases short and J 5 bases short, with 14 bases between. Germline lookup yields CDR1 MNHNS and CDR2 SASEGT. The CDR3 spans 13 residues. CDR3 nucleotide sequence: TGTGCCAGCACCTACGGGGGAGGTACTGAAGCTTTCTTT. Its protein is CASTYGGGTEAFF.

The chain is built from TRBV5-1 and TRBJ2-5; 8 nucleotides line up with TRBD2. The CDR3 sequence is 15 residues long. V dropped 4 bases and J dropped 5; count of bases not matched to a gene: 10. Germline lookup yields CDR1 SGHRS and CDR2 YFSETQ. CDR3 sequence reads: CASSAVAGIGETQYF. DNA for the CDR3: TGCGCCAGCAGCGCGGTAGCGGGGATAGGGGAGACCCAGTACTTC.

This clone was detected only a few times. V gene TRBV29-1 combines with J gene TRBJ1-2; D gene uncertain. CDR1 SQVTM and CDR2 ANQGSEA come from the germline V gene. Trimming took 7 bases from V and 4 from J, leaving 16 bases between them. CDR3 length: 13 amino acids. For the CDR3, the DNA is TGCAGCGCAAGAGACAATGTGGGCTATGGCTACACCTTC. As protein: CSARDNVGYGYTF.

The chain combines TRBV6-9 with TRBJ1-1; no clear D gene. Per germline, CDR1 MNHGY and CDR2 SVAAGI. The CDR3 extends over 13 amino acids. V lost 3 bases to trimming and J lost 1 base, with 6 bases between them. The CDR3 DNA sequence: TGTGCCAGCAGTTACGGAGAGAACACTGAAGCTTTCTTT. Protein product: CASSYGENTEAFF.

This clone occurred once. The chain couples TRBV7-3 to TRBJ2-1; D unresolved. V lost 5 bases, J lost 4 bases, and 12 bases lay in between. Germline V lookup: CDR1 SGHTA, CDR2 FQGTGA. The CDR3 has 14 residues. CDR3 protein: CASSPTGAYNEQFF. CDR3 nucleotide sequence: TGTGCCAGCAGCCCTACGGGCGCTTACAATGAGCAGTTCTTC.

This clone turned up a few times. This sequence joins TRBV9 and TRBJ2-5; 10 positions match TRBD2. J lost 1 base, V lost 0 bases, and 12 bases had no gene match. The CDR3 is 19 residues long. Per germline, CDR1 SGDLS and CDR2 YYNGEE. The CDR3 DNA is TGTGCCAGCAGCGTAGAGGGTAGCGGGGGGTCGATGATCCAAGAGACCCAGTACTTC. Encoded protein: CASSVEGSGGSMIQETQYF.

The rearrangement uses TRBV30 and TRBJ1-4, with D possibly matching TRBD1 (5 bases). Germline CDR1 is GTSNPN and CDR2 is SVGIG (reference sequence). Trimming removed 1 base at V and 6 bases at J, with 15 bases between. CDR3 length equals 15 residues. The chain's CDR3 is CAWSGQGSFYEKLFF. CDR3 DNA: TGTGCCTGGAGTGGCCAGGGCAGCTTTTATGAAAAACTGTTTTTT.

V is TRBV28 and J is TRBJ1-5, with unresolved D. V was cut by 5 bases and J by 1 base, with 21 bases left in between. CDR3 size: 18 residues. Germline V gene data show CDR1 as MDHEN and CDR2 as SYDVKM. For the CDR3, the DNA is TGTGCCAGCAGTACGATCCGGGAATCCCCCCCGAGCAATCAGCCCCAGCATTTT. This sequence encodes CASSTIRESPPSNQPQHF.